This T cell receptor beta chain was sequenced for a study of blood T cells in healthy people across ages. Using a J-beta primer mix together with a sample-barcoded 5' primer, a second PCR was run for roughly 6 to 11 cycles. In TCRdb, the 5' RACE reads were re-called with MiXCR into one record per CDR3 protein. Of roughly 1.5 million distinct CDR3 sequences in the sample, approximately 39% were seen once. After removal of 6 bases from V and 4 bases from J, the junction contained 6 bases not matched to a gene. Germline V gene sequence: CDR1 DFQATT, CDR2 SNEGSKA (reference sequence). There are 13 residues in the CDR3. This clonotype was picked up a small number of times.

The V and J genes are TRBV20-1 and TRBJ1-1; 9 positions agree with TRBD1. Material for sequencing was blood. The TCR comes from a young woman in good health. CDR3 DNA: TGCAGTGCAAGGACAGGGGTCTTCACTGAAGCTTTCTTT. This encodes CSARTGVFTEAFF.